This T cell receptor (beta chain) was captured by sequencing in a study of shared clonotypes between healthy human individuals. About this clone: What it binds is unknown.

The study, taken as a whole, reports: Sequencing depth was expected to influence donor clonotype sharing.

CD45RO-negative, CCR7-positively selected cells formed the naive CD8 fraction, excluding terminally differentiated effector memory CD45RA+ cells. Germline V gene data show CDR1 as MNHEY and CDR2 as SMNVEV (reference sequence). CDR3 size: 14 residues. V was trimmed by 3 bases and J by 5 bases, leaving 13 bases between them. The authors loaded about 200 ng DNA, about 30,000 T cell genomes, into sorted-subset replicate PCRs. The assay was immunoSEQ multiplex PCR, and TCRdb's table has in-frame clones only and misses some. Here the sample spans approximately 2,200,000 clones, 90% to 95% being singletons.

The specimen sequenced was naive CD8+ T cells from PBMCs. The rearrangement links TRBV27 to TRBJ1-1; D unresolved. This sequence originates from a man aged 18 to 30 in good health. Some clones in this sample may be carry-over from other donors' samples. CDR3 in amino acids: CASSFGFSGTEAFF. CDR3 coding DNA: TGTGCCAGCAGTTTCGGTTTCTCGGGGACTGAAGCTTTCTTT.